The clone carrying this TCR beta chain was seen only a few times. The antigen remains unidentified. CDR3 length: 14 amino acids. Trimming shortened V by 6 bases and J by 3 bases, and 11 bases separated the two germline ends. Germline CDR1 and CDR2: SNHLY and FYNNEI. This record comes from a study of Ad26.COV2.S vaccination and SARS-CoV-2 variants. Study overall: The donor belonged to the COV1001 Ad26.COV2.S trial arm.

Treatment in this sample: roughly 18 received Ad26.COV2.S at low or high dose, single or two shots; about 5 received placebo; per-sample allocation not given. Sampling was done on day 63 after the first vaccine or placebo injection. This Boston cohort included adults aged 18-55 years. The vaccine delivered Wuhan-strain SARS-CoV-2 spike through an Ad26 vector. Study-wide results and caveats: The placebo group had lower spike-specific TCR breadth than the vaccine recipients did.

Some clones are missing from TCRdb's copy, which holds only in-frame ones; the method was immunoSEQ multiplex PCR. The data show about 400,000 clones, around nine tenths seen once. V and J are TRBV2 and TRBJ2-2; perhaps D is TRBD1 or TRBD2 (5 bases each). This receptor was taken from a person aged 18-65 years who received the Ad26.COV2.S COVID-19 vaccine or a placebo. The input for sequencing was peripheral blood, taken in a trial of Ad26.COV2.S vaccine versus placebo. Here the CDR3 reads CASRGDGDTGELFF. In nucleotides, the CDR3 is TGTGCCAGCAGAGGGGACGGGGACACCGGGGAGCTGTTTTTT.